Following are 24 T cell receptor beta chains from one sample sequenced in a study of CD8+CD57+ T cells in acquired aplastic anemia. Researchers used genomic DNA as the template to profile TCR beta VDJ and CDR3. TCRdb fed the reads into MiXCR, producing one record per CDR3 protein. The sample lists roughly 120,000 distinct CDR3 sequences, under 60% seen once, with roughly 32% in the top ten. Whoever was chosen for sequencing had shown CD8+CD57+ cell expansion by flow cytometry. Sequenced: sorted CD4+, CD8+, or CD8+CD57+ T cells (not recorded which) from PBMCs. These receptors originate from a human donor with aplastic anemia.

The chain links TRBV12-3 or TRBV12-4 to TRBJ2-2; 7 bases map to TRBD1. The V segment lost 6 bases and the J segment 5 bases; nucleotides outside the gene matches: 3. The CDR3 totals 13 residues. The CDR3 nucleotides are TGTGCCAGCAGGTCAGGGGGTACCGGGGAGCTGTTTTTT. It is translated as CASRSGGTGELFF.

This clonotype has more than one count but fewer than ten. The gene calls are TRBV2 and TRBJ1-5; no definite D call. Germline CDR1 and CDR2: SNHLY and FYNNEI. The CDR3 extends over 13 amino acids. V shed 5 bases and J shed 0 bases, with 5 bases lying between them. The CDR3 coding sequence is TGTGCCAGCAGTTTCTATAGCAATCAGCCCCAGCATTTT. This gives the protein CASSFYSNQPQHF.

The chain employs TRBV24-1 and TRBJ2-3; D is undetermined. Germline assignment: CDR1 KGHDR and CDR2 SFDVKD. This CDR3 has 15 residues. V gave up 2 bases and J gave up 0 bases, with 8 bases separating them. Here the CDR3 DNA reads TGTGCCACCAGTGATTACGTGATGAGCACAGATACGCAGTATTTT. It is translated as CATSDYVMSTDTQYF.

The chain combines TRBV9 with TRBJ2-5, with a weak D call TRBD1 (6 bases). CDR3 length equals 15 residues. Germline V gene lookup returns CDR1 SGDLS and CDR2 YYNGEE. V was trimmed by 0 bases and J by 2 bases, leaving 11 bases between them. CDR3 coding DNA: TGTGCCAGCAGCGTAGGGGCAGGGGAACAAGAGACCCAGTACTTC. As protein: CASSVGAGEQETQYF. Supplemented by reference TRBV9 and TRBJ2-5, the full variable domain reads DSGVTQTPKHLITATGQRVTLRCSPRSGDLSVYWYQQSLDQGLQFLIQYYNGEERAKGNILERFSAQQFPDLHSELNLSSLELGDSALYFCASSVGAGEQETQYFGPGTRLLVL.

The rearrangement links TRBV19 to TRBJ1-6, with 8 bases identical to TRBD1. V dropped 6 bases and J dropped 7; count of bases not matched to a gene: 5. CDR3 length: 14 amino acids. The germline V gene has CDR1 LNHDA and CDR2 SQIVND (reference sequence). CDR3 loop: CASSDRGMNSPLHF. The CDR3 DNA reads as TGTGCCAGTAGCGACAGGGGAATGAATTCACCCCTCCACTTT.

The chain recombines TRBV10-3 with TRBJ2-3; no firm D call. V dropped 6 bases and J dropped 2 bases, with 9 bases sitting between them. The CDR3 runs 13 residues. Germline CDR1 and CDR2: ENHRY and SYGVKD. The CDR3 coding sequence is TGTGCCATCAGGGACGTAGACACAGATACGCAGTATTTT. Its protein product is CAIRDVDTDTQYF.

This clonotype was seen a handful of times. With a much larger clone just one base away, this may be a read error. V usage is TRBV19 and J usage is TRBJ1-5, with D unresolved. This CDR3 region has 14 residues. Trimming removed 4 bases from V and 4 bases from J, with 11 bases in between. Germline lookup yields CDR1 LNHDA and CDR2 SQIVND (reference sequence). The DNA of the CDR3 is TGTGCCAGTAGTACTAGCAGGCTAAATCAGCCCCAGCATTTT. Protein sequence: CASSTSRLNQPQHF.

This clonotype has a handful of counts. This rearrangement joins TRBV7-2 to TRBJ1-2; D is perhaps TRBD1 (5 bases). V lost 5 bases and J 4 bases, leaving 17 bases between the germline ends. Looked up from germline, CDR1 is SGHTA and CDR2 is FQGNSA. CDR3 length equals 15 residues. The CDR3 coding sequence is TGTGCCAGCAGCCCCCGAGTTGGGGGACGCTATGGCTACACCTTC. Translating gives CASSPRVGGRYGYTF.

In this sample, this clonotype turned up once. The CDR3 bases are TGCGCCAGCAGCCCGACCGGGACAACTCTTGGAAACACCATATATTTT. Translating gives CASSPTGTTLGNTIYF. The chain employs TRBV4-1 and TRBJ1-3; D might be TRBD1 (6 bases). V was cut by 4 bases and J by 3 bases, with 16 bases left in between. CDR1 is MGHRA, CDR2 YSYEKL, per germline. This CDR3 is 16 amino acids long.

The chain has TRBV19 and TRBJ2-1; 10 bases match TRBD2. This CDR3 is built from 16 residues. Germline CDR1 and CDR2: LNHDA and SQIVND (reference sequence). The V gene end was trimmed by 4 bases and the J gene end by 7 bases; junction bases not matched to a gene: 10. The CDR3 nucleotides read TGTGCCAGTAGTAACCTCCTAGCGGGAGTTGTTAATGAGCAGTTCTTC. It is translated as CASSNLLAGVVNEQFF.

This chain connects TRBV12-3 or TRBV12-4 to TRBJ1-5; D remains ambiguous. The ends were cut back, 3 bases at V and 6 bases at J, with 6 bases in the middle. This CDR3 is built from 12 residues. The CDR3 coding sequence is TGTGCCAGCAGTTTTCGTCCTCAGCCCCAGCATTTT. It yields the protein CASSFRPQPQHF.

V is TRBV3-1 and J is TRBJ2-7; the D gene is possibly TRBD1 (5 bases). The CDR3 extends over 13 amino acids. The V end lost 4 bases, the J end lost 1 base, and 8 bases lay between the germline ends. Germline V lookup: CDR1 LGHDT, CDR2 YNNKEL (reference sequence). The CDR3 sequence is CASSPGHSYEQYF. The DNA for the CDR3 is TGTGCCAGCAGCCCCGGACATTCCTACGAGCAGTACTTC.

The chain combines TRBV7-7 with TRBJ2-5, with 8 bases that match TRBD2. CDR3 length equals 15 residues. Germline assignment: CDR1 SSHAT and CDR2 FNYEAQ (reference sequence). The J segment lost 2 bases and the V segment lost 3 bases, leaving 5 bases of the junction unmatched. CDR3 coding DNA: TGTGCCAGCAGCTTCCAGCGGGGGAGGCAAGAGACCCAGTACTTC. Translating it yields CASSFQRGRQETQYF.

V usage is TRBV19 and J usage is TRBJ1-5, with unresolved D. The V end was cut by 4 bases, the J end by 7 bases, with 11 bases between. This CDR3 has 13 amino acids. Germline lookup yields CDR1 LNHDA and CDR2 SQIVND (reference sequence). This CDR3 is CASSTAQEQPQHF. The CDR3 DNA reads TGTGCCAGTAGTACGGCCCAGGAACAGCCCCAGCATTTT.

The chain has TRBV2 and TRBJ1-2; D is unclear. The germline gives CDR1 SNHLY, CDR2 FYNNEI. The CDR3 has 13 amino acids. Trimming took off 6 bases at V and 6 bases at J, with 14 bases between the two ends. Written as DNA, the CDR3 is TGTGCCAGCAGAGCCCGACTCTTAGATGGCTACACCTTC. This gives the protein CASRARLLDGYTF.

This sequence joins TRBV20-1 and TRBJ2-3, with D perhaps TRBD2 (5 bases). The V end lost 5 bases, the J end lost 2 bases, and 8 bases lay between the germline ends. Germline values: CDR1 DFQATT, CDR2 SNEGSKA (reference sequence). The CDR3 totals 12 residues. The CDR3 protein is CSAGLHTDTQYF. CDR3 coding DNA: TGCAGTGCTGGACTGCACACAGATACGCAGTATTTT.

This clonotype showed up many times. The V call is TRBV12-3 or TRBV12-4, the J call TRBJ2-1, with 11 bases matching TRBD2. This CDR3 is built from 15 residues. Trimming cost V 5 bases and J 6 bases; bases outside gene matches: 6. CDR3 nucleotide sequence: TGTGCCAGCAGTCTCTATAGCGGGGGGGGCAATGAGCAGTTCTTC. Its translation: CASSLYSGGGNEQFF.

On this clonotype: The junction departs from germline at one end; a sequencing error may be responsible. The V and J genes are TRBV10-3 and TRBJ1-1; D is possibly TRBD1 (5 bases). The CDR3 extends over 15 amino acids. Germline CDR1 is ENHRY and CDR2 is SYGVKD. CDR3 in DNA: TGCGCCATCAGCTCCACCGACCTTACCGGGACGGTCTTTTTCTTT. Amino acids: CAISSTDLTGTVFFF.

The chain joins TRBV7-9 to TRBJ2-1, with D hard to call. The CDR3 covers 13 residues. Trimming took 5 bases from V and 7 from J, leaving 12 bases between them. Germline V gives CDR1 SEHNR, CDR2 FQNEAQ (reference sequence). CDR3 region: CASSPLRRNEQFF. The DNA for the CDR3 is TGTGCCAGCAGCCCACTCCGCCGAAATGAGCAGTTCTTC. Supplemented by reference TRBV7-9 and TRBJ2-1, the full variable domain reads DTGVSQNPRHKITKRGQNVTFRCDPISEHNRLYWYRQTLGQGPEFLTYFQNEAQLEKSRLLSDRFSAERPKGSFSTLEIQRTEQGDSAMYLCASSPLRRNEQFFGPGTRLTVL.

The chain has TRBV10-3 and TRBJ2-3; maybe TRBD2 (6 bases). Looked up from germline, CDR1 is ENHRY and CDR2 is SYGVKD. V gave up 3 bases and J gave up 0 bases, with 10 bases separating them. This CDR3 has 15 residues. This CDR3 reads CAISDGGSSTDTQYF. In nucleotides, the CDR3 is TGTGCCATCAGTGACGGGGGATCTAGCACAGATACGCAGTATTTT.

In its sample, this clonotype was seen many times. The V and J genes are TRBV19 and TRBJ1-4; no firm D call. The V end lost 0 bases, the J end lost 1 base, and 6 bases lay between the germline ends. This CDR3 is 15 amino acids long. Germline CDR1 LNHDA, CDR2 SQIVND (reference sequence). This chain's CDR3 is CASSIDPVTNEKLFF. The CDR3 bases are TGTGCCAGTAGTATAGATCCGGTAACTAATGAAAAACTGTTTTTT.

This rearrangement joins TRBV19 to TRBJ2-6, with 7 bases identical to TRBD1. With V trimmed by 2 bases and J by 0 bases, 4 bases remained unmatched. The CDR3 contains 17 residues. Germline V gene lookup returns CDR1 LNHDA and CDR2 SQIVND (reference sequence). The DNA of the CDR3 is TGTGCCAGTAGTATAACGGGACAGAGCTCTGGGGCCAACGTCCTGACTTTC. Translated: CASSITGQSSGANVLTF. Complete variable domain (other parts from reference TRBV19 and TRBJ2-6): DGGITQSPKYLFRKEGQNVTLSCEQNLNHDAMYWYRQDPGQGLRLIYYSQIVNDFQKGDIAEGYSVSREKKESFPLTVTSAQKNPTAFYLCASSITGQSSGANVLTFGAGSRLTVL.

This rearrangement joins TRBV25-1 to TRBJ2-7, with D unresolved. Germline V gene data show CDR1 as MGHDK and CDR2 as SYGVNS. The CDR3 covers 14 residues. Trimming shortened V by 1 base and J by 4 bases, and 11 bases separated the two germline ends. The CDR3 reads CASSESNSFYEQYF. The CDR3 DNA follows: TGTGCCAGCAGTGAATCAAACAGTTTTTACGAGCAGTACTTC.

This clonotype was counted many times. Here the CDR3 DNA reads TGTGCCAGCAGTGAAAGCGGTTCTGGCTACACCTTC. Its protein is CASSESGSGYTF. The chain carries TRBV6-4 and TRBJ1-2; D gene uncertain. The germline V gene has CDR1 MRHNA and CDR2 SNTAGT. CDR3 length equals 12 residues. With 3 bases removed from V and 7 bases from J, the gap between germline ends came to 9 bases.